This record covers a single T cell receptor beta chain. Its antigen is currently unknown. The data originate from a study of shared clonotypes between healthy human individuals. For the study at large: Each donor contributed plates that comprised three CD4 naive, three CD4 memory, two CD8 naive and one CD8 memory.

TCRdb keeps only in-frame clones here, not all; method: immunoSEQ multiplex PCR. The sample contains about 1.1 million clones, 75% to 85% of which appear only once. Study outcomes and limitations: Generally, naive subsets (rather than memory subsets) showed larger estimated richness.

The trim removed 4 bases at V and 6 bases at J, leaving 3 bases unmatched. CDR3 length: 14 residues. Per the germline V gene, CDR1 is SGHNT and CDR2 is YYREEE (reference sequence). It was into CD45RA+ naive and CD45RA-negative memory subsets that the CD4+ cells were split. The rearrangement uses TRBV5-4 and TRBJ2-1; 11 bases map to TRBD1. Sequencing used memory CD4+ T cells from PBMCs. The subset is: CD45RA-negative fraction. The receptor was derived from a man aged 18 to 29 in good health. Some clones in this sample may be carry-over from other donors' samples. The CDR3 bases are TGTGCCAGCAGCCGGACAGGGGGCATCAATGAGCAGTTCTTC. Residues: CASSRTGGINEQFF.